The rows below give T cell receptor beta chains drawn from one sample of a study of identical twins. TCRdb processed the 5' RACE reads anew with MiXCR; each CDR3 protein has one entry. Of 600,000 to 700,000 distinct CDR3 sequences listed, over 20% are singletons. This sample was shared with a second study, whose subject was T cells expressing NK-cell markers.

The specimen sequenced was PBMCs. These receptors were obtained from a woman between 18 and 29 years old in good health. Both conserved end residues are part of each CDR3. The order of the fields is D gene, V gene, clone size, J gene, CDR3 DNA, CDR3 protein. D genes are given only for firm matches. Clone sizes are given selectively: once, few, many, or a class where the clone is expanded.

d_call: NA
v_call: TRBV20-1
clone_size: few
j_call: TRBJ2-3
cdr3_nt: TGCAGTGCTAGGGCCCACGGCACAGATACGCAGTATTTT
cdr3_aa: CSARAHGTDTQYF

d_call: NA
v_call: TRBV12-5
clone_size: NA
j_call: TRBJ2-2
cdr3_nt: TGTGCTAGTGGTTTGGCTTCAGGGGTTGGCGGGGAGCTGTTTTTT
cdr3_aa: CASGLASGVGGELFF

d_call: NA
v_call: TRBV5-6
clone_size: few
j_call: TRBJ1-2
cdr3_nt: TGTGCCAGCAGACGGGTTTCGTTGTATGGCTACACCTTC
cdr3_aa: CASRRVSLYGYTF

d_call: NA
v_call: TRBV10-3
clone_size: NA
j_call: TRBJ1-5
cdr3_nt: TGTGCCATCAGTGGGGAGTATAGCAATCAGCCCCAGCATTTT
cdr3_aa: CAISGEYSNQPQHF

d_call: NA
v_call: TRBV5-6
clone_size: once
j_call: TRBJ2-5
cdr3_nt: TGTGCCAGCAGCTTGCTTGGTGTAGAGACCCAGTACTTC
cdr3_aa: CASSLLGVETQYF

d_call: NA
v_call: TRBV12-3/TRBV12-4
clone_size: few
j_call: TRBJ2-2
cdr3_nt: TGTGTGATAGGGGGTCCAAACACCGGGGAGCTGTTTTTT
cdr3_aa: CVIGGPNTGELFF

d_call: TRBD1
v_call: TRBV12-3/TRBV12-4
clone_size: NA
j_call: TRBJ2-4
cdr3_nt: TGTGCCAGCAGTCAGGGGGCCTACATTCAGTACTTC
cdr3_aa: CASSQGAYIQYF

d_call: TRBD2
v_call: TRBV4-2
clone_size: many
j_call: TRBJ2-3
cdr3_nt: TGTGCCAGCAGCCAAGAGGGGACTAGCGGGGGGGCCGATACGCAGTATTTT
cdr3_aa: CASSQEGTSGGADTQYF

d_call: NA
v_call: TRBV13
clone_size: few
j_call: TRBJ2-7
cdr3_nt: TGTGCCAGCAGCTCTAGACAGCTCCTCTCCTACGAGCAGTACTTC
cdr3_aa: CASSSRQLLSYEQYF

d_call: TRBD2
v_call: TRBV20-1
clone_size: many
j_call: TRBJ2-7
cdr3_nt: TGCAGTGCTTCCGGACTAGCGGGGGGATACGAGCAGTACTTC
cdr3_aa: CSASGLAGGYEQYF

d_call: TRBD1
v_call: TRBV6-1
clone_size: NA
j_call: TRBJ2-7
cdr3_nt: TGTGCCAGCAGGCCTGGGGACAGTTCCTACGAGCAGTACTTC
cdr3_aa: CASRPGDSSYEQYF

d_call: TRBD1
v_call: TRBV5-1
clone_size: many
j_call: TRBJ1-1
cdr3_nt: TGCGCCAGCGGAGCGACAGGGGAGACTGAAGCTTTCTTT
cdr3_aa: CASGATGETEAFF

d_call: TRBD2
v_call: TRBV6-1
clone_size: NA
j_call: TRBJ2-3
cdr3_nt: TGTGCCAGCACCCGTAGGCGGGAGCCAGATACGCAGTATTTT
cdr3_aa: CASTRRREPDTQYF

d_call: NA
v_call: TRBV6-5
clone_size: few
j_call: TRBJ2-2
cdr3_nt: TGTGCCAGCAGTTACTCAACAGGGTACACCGGGGAGCTGTTTTTT
cdr3_aa: CASSYSTGYTGELFF

d_call: NA
v_call: TRBV7-9
clone_size: NA
j_call: TRBJ2-5
cdr3_nt: TGTGCCAGCAGCTCGACAGGCCGCAAAGAGACCCAGTACTTC
cdr3_aa: CASSSTGRKETQYF

d_call: NA
v_call: TRBV4-3
clone_size: NA
j_call: TRBJ2-3
cdr3_nt: TGCGCCAGCAGCCAAGATTCCGTGGAGGATACGCAGTATTTT
cdr3_aa: CASSQDSVEDTQYF

d_call: NA
v_call: TRBV10-3
clone_size: many
j_call: TRBJ1-5
cdr3_nt: TGTGCCCTCCGACAGGACCTAAATCAGCCCCAGCATTTT
cdr3_aa: CALRQDLNQPQHF

d_call: NA
v_call: TRBV20-1
clone_size: few
j_call: TRBJ1-6
cdr3_nt: TGCAGTGGGTTGCAGGGAGCTGCCTCACCCCTCCACTTT
cdr3_aa: CSGLQGAASPLHF

d_call: NA
v_call: TRBV4-3
clone_size: many
j_call: TRBJ1-4
cdr3_nt: TGCGCCAGCAGCCAAGGGAACGCACCCAAAAATGAAAAACTGTTTTTT
cdr3_aa: CASSQGNAPKNEKLFF

d_call: NA
v_call: TRBV12-3/TRBV12-4
clone_size: NA
j_call: TRBJ2-2
cdr3_nt: TGTGCCAGCTCCCCCCAGGGCAGCTTAACCGGGGAGCTGTTTTTT
cdr3_aa: CASSPQGSLTGELFF

d_call: NA
v_call: TRBV29-1
clone_size: few
j_call: TRBJ2-7
cdr3_nt: TGCAGCGTTGTAACAGATAGCTCCTACGAGCAGTACTTC
cdr3_aa: CSVVTDSSYEQYF

d_call: TRBD2
v_call: TRBV5-1
clone_size: few
j_call: TRBJ2-7
cdr3_nt: TGCGCCAGCAGCTTGGTCCCGGGGGGGTACGAGCAGTACTTC
cdr3_aa: CASSLVPGGYEQYF

d_call: TRBD1
v_call: TRBV12-3/TRBV12-4
clone_size: many
j_call: TRBJ1-6
cdr3_nt: TGTGCCAGCACCAACTGGGACAGCTCCTATAATTCACCCCTCCACTTT
cdr3_aa: CASTNWDSSYNSPLHF

d_call: TRBD2
v_call: TRBV5-6
clone_size: NA
j_call: TRBJ2-2
cdr3_nt: TGTGCCAGCAGCTTTCTGCCCGCTAGCGGGACCGGGGAGCTGTTTTTT
cdr3_aa: CASSFLPASGTGELFF

d_call: NA
v_call: TRBV20-1
clone_size: few
j_call: TRBJ1-5
cdr3_nt: TGCAGTGCACCCGGAGATGGCAATCAGCCCCAGCATTTT
cdr3_aa: CSAPGDGNQPQHF

d_call: NA
v_call: TRBV12-3/TRBV12-4
clone_size: NA
j_call: TRBJ2-7
cdr3_nt: TGTGCCAGCAGCCAAACCGGGACCCCTTCCTACGAGCAGTACTTC
cdr3_aa: CASSQTGTPSYEQYF

d_call: TRBD2
v_call: TRBV12-3/TRBV12-4
clone_size: many
j_call: TRBJ2-1
cdr3_nt: TGTGCCAGCAGCTTAGGAGCGGGAGGTTACAATGAGCAGTTCTTC
cdr3_aa: CASSLGAGGYNEQFF

d_call: TRBD2
v_call: TRBV5-6
clone_size: few
j_call: TRBJ2-1
cdr3_nt: TGTGCCAGCAGCTTGGGGACTAGGGAAGACTTC
cdr3_aa: CASSLGTREDF

d_call: NA
v_call: TRBV6-1
clone_size: NA
j_call: TRBJ1-6
cdr3_nt: TGTGCCAGCATCGAGTCGGGGTCATATAATTCACCCCTCCACTTT
cdr3_aa: CASIESGSYNSPLHF

d_call: NA
v_call: TRBV11-1
clone_size: NA
j_call: TRBJ1-1
cdr3_nt: TGTGCCAGCAGCTTAGCGGTTCCAGCCGAAGCTTTCTTT
cdr3_aa: CASSLAVPAEAFF

d_call: NA
v_call: TRBV9
clone_size: few
j_call: TRBJ2-3
cdr3_nt: TGTGCCAGCAGCGTAGACCCGCGGGATACGCAGTATTTT
cdr3_aa: CASSVDPRDTQYF

d_call: NA
v_call: TRBV20-1
clone_size: few
j_call: TRBJ1-1
cdr3_nt: TGCAGTGCTAGGCCGGGACTAGCGAACACTGAAGCTTTCTTT
cdr3_aa: CSARPGLANTEAFF

d_call: NA
v_call: TRBV28
clone_size: NA
j_call: TRBJ1-1
cdr3_nt: TGTGCCAGCAACACTATGAACACTGAAGCTTTCTTT
cdr3_aa: CASNTMNTEAFF

d_call: TRBD2
v_call: TRBV15
clone_size: many
j_call: TRBJ2-3
cdr3_nt: TGTGCCACCATGGGACTAGCTGATACGCAGTATTTT
cdr3_aa: CATMGLADTQYF

d_call: NA
v_call: TRBV7-9
clone_size: NA
j_call: TRBJ1-2
cdr3_nt: TGTGCCAGCAGCTTGACAGCGTCGACCTATGGCTACACCTTC
cdr3_aa: CASSLTASTYGYTF

d_call: TRBD2
v_call: TRBV19
clone_size: NA
j_call: TRBJ2-1
cdr3_nt: TGTGCCAGTAGGGGACTAGCGGAGTACAATGAGCAGTTCTTC
cdr3_aa: CASRGLAEYNEQFF

d_call: NA
v_call: TRBV29-1
clone_size: many
j_call: TRBJ2-1
cdr3_nt: TGCAGCGCTGAGCCGGGACCAAGGGTTCAATTCTTC
cdr3_aa: CSAEPGPRVQFF

d_call: NA
v_call: TRBV20-1
clone_size: NA
j_call: TRBJ2-2
cdr3_nt: TGCAGTACTAGCAGAGGCCCTTTGAACACCGGGGAGCTGTTTTTT
cdr3_aa: CSTSRGPLNTGELFF

d_call: NA
v_call: TRBV29-1
clone_size: few
j_call: TRBJ2-7
cdr3_nt: TGCAGCGTTGAAGACAGGGTTATAGACGAGCAGTACTTC
cdr3_aa: CSVEDRVIDEQYF

d_call: TRBD1
v_call: TRBV29-1
clone_size: few
j_call: TRBJ2-7
cdr3_nt: TGCAGCGCTGGCGAGGCGGACAGGGGCCCCTACGAGCAGTACTTC
cdr3_aa: CSAGEADRGPYEQYF

d_call: NA
v_call: TRBV29-1
clone_size: many
j_call: TRBJ1-2
cdr3_nt: TGCAGCGTTGGGGAAGGGTCGGTAAACTATGGCTACACCTTC
cdr3_aa: CSVGEGSVNYGYTF

d_call: TRBD2
v_call: TRBV20-1
clone_size: few
j_call: TRBJ2-5
cdr3_nt: TGCAGTGCTAGAGGAGCTAGCGGGGGGGCAGAGACCCAGTACTTC
cdr3_aa: CSARGASGGAETQYF

d_call: NA
v_call: TRBV10-3
clone_size: NA
j_call: TRBJ2-5
cdr3_nt: TGTGCCATCAGTGAGTCTGGCTCTCCGACCCAGTACTTC
cdr3_aa: CAISESGSPTQYF

d_call: NA
v_call: TRBV3-1
clone_size: many
j_call: TRBJ1-2
cdr3_nt: TGTGCCAGCAGCCAAGGACGGACCTATGGCTACACCTTC
cdr3_aa: CASSQGRTYGYTF

d_call: NA
v_call: TRBV6-5
clone_size: NA
j_call: TRBJ2-6
cdr3_nt: TGTGCCAGCAGTTTGACAGGCGTCTCTGGGGCCAACGTCCTGACTTTC
cdr3_aa: CASSLTGVSGANVLTF

d_call: TRBD1
v_call: TRBV6-1
clone_size: few
j_call: TRBJ2-5
cdr3_nt: TGTGCCAGCAGCCCCGGACAGGCCAGGGAGACCCAGTACTTC
cdr3_aa: CASSPGQARETQYF

d_call: NA
v_call: TRBV29-1
clone_size: NA
j_call: TRBJ1-1
cdr3_nt: TGCAGCGTGGTCGGTGGAGCTTTCTTT
cdr3_aa: CSVVGGAFF

d_call: NA
v_call: TRBV10-2
clone_size: NA
j_call: TRBJ2-6
cdr3_nt: TGCGCCAGCAGTTCGGTAGTCGCTACCCCCTCTGGGGCCAACGTCCTGACTTTC
cdr3_aa: CASSSVVATPSGANVLTF

d_call: NA
v_call: TRBV12-3/TRBV12-4
clone_size: NA
j_call: TRBJ2-1
cdr3_nt: TGTGCCAGCAGTTTAGACCGGGCCAGGGGCAATGAGCAGTTCTTC
cdr3_aa: CASSLDRARGNEQFF

d_call: NA
v_call: TRBV20-1
clone_size: many
j_call: TRBJ1-1
cdr3_nt: TGCAGTGCTAGAGGATTGGGTTTGTTAGGGGCTGAAGCTTTCTTT
cdr3_aa: CSARGLGLLGAEAFF

d_call: TRBD2
v_call: TRBV15
clone_size: NA
j_call: TRBJ2-1
cdr3_nt: TGTGCCACCAGCAGAGATAGCGGGAGTGGTGAGCAGTTCTTC
cdr3_aa: CATSRDSGSGEQFF

d_call: NA
v_call: TRBV5-1
clone_size: once
j_call: TRBJ2-7
cdr3_nt: TGCGCCAGCAGCTCCGATAGCGGCGACGAGCAGTACTTC
cdr3_aa: CASSSDSGDEQYF

d_call: NA
v_call: TRBV6-5
clone_size: few
j_call: TRBJ2-5
cdr3_nt: TGTGCCAGCAGGACGGCTGGAGAGACCCAGTACTTC
cdr3_aa: CASRTAGETQYF

d_call: NA
v_call: TRBV20-1
clone_size: few
j_call: TRBJ2-1
cdr3_nt: TGCAGTGCTAGTATTGGTCTCATCGCCAATGAGCAGTTCTTC
cdr3_aa: CSASIGLIANEQFF

d_call: NA
v_call: TRBV12-3/TRBV12-4
clone_size: few
j_call: TRBJ2-3
cdr3_nt: TGTGCCAGCAGCCCAGGGGGGGGGACTGGGACAGATACGCAGTATTTT
cdr3_aa: CASSPGGGTGTDTQYF

d_call: TRBD2
v_call: TRBV6-2/TRBV6-3
clone_size: NA
j_call: TRBJ2-2
cdr3_nt: TGTGCCAGCAGCGCGACTAGCTCCGGGGAGCTGTTTTTT
cdr3_aa: CASSATSSGELFF

d_call: TRBD2
v_call: TRBV5-1
clone_size: few
j_call: TRBJ2-7
cdr3_nt: TGCGCCAGCAGCTTGGACCCAGGGAGGGACGAGCAGTACTTC
cdr3_aa: CASSLDPGRDEQYF